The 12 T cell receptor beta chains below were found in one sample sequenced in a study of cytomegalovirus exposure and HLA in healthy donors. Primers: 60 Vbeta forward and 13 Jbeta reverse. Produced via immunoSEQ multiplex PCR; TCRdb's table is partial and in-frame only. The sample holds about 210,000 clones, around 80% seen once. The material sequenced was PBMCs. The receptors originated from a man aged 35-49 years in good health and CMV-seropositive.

The CDR3 loop reads CASSPRTGVVETQYF. CDR3 in DNA: TGTGCCAGCAGCCCCCGGACAGGGGTCGTAGAGACCCAGTACTTC. This sequence joins TRBV7-9 and TRBJ2-5; TRBD1 aligns across 9 bases. Germline V gene sequence: CDR1 SEHNR, CDR2 FQNEAQ (reference sequence). J gave up 4 bases and V 5 bases, and 8 bases lay outside the gene matches. The CDR3 loop spans 15 amino acids.

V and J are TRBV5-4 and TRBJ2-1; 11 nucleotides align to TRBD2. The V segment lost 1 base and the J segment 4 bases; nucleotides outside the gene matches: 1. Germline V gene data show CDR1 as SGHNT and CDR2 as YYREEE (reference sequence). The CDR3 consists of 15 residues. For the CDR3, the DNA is TGTGCCAGCAGCTTGCGGACTAGCGGGTACAATGAGCAGTTCTTC. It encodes CASSLRTSGYNEQFF.

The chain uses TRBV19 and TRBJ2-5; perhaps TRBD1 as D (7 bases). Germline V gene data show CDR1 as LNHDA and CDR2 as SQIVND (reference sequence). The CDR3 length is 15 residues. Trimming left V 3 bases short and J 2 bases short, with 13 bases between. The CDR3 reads CASSIGGGPQETQYF. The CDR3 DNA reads TGTGCCAGTAGTATCGGAGGGGGCCCTCAAGAGACCCAGTACTTC.

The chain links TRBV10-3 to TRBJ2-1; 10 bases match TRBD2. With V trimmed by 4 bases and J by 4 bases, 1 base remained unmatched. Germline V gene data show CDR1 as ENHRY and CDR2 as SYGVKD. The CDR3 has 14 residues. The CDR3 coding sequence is TGTGCCATCAGTGGGACTAGCGGTTACAATGAGCAGTTCTTC. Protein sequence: CAISGTSGYNEQFF.

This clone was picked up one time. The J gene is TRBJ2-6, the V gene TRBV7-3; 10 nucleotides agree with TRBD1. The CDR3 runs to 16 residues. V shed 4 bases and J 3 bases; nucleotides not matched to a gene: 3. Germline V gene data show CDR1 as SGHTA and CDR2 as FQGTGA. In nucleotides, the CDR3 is TGTGCCAGCAGCTCGACAGGGGGCGGTGGGGCCAACGTCCTGACTTTC. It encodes CASSSTGGGGANVLTF. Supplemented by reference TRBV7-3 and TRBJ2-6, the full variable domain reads GAGVSQTPSNKVTEKGKYVELRCDPISGHTALYWYRQSLGQGPEFLIYFQGTGAADDSGLPNDRFFAVRPEGSVSTLKIQRTERGDSAVYLCASSSTGGGGANVLTFGAGSRLTVL.

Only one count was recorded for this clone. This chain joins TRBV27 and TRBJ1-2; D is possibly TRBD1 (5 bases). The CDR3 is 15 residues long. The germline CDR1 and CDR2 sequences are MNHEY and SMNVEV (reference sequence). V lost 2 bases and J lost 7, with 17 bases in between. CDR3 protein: CASSLTSRAPGGYTF. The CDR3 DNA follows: TGTGCCAGCAGTTTAACCAGCAGGGCGCCGGGTGGCTACACCTTC.

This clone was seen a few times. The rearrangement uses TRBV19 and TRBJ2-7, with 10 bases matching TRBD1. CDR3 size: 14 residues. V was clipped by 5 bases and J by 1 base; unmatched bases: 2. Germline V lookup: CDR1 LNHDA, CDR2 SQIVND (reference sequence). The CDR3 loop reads CASSWDRGSYEQYF. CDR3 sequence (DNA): TGTGCCAGTAGTTGGGACAGGGGATCCTACGAGCAGTACTTC.

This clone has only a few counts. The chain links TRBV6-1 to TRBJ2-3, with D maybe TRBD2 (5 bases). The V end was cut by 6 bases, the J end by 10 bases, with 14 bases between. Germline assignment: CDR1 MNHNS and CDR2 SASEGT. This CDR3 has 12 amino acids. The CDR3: CASSVEPGSQYF. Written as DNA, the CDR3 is TGTGCCAGCAGCGTGGAGCCGGGGTCGCAGTATTTT.

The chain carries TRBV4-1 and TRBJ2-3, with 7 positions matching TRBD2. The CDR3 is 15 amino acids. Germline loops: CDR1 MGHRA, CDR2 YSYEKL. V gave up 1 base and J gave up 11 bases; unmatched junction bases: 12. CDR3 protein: CASSQAWTSNSGQYF. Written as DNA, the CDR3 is TGCGCCAGCAGCCAAGCCTGGACTAGTAACTCGGGGCAGTATTTT.

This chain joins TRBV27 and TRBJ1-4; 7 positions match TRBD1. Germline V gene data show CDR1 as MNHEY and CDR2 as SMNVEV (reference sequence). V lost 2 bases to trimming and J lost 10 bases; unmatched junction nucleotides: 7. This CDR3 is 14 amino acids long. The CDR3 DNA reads TGTGCCAGCAGTTTAGGACAGGAGAGGACAAAACTGTTTTTT. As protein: CASSLGQERTKLFF.

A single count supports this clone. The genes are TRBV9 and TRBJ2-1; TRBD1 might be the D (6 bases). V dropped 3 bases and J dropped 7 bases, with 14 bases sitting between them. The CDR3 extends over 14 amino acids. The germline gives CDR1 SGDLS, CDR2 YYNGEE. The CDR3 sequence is CASSDRTAGNEQFF. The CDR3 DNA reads TGTGCCAGCAGCGATCGGACAGCCGGGAATGAGCAGTTCTTC.

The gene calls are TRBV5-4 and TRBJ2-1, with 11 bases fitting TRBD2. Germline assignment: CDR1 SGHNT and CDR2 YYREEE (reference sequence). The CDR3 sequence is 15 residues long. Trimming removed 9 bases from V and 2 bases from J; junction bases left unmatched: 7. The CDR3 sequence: CAIPGTSGTYNEQFF. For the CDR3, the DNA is TGTGCCATCCCCGGGACTAGCGGAACCTACAATGAGCAGTTCTTC.